A single sample is the source of the 32 T cell receptor beta chains below, sequenced in a study of vaccination and CD4 T cells after COVID-19. The antigens of these receptors remain unknown. The Oncomine TCR Beta short-read assay was applied to DNA of cultured CD4+ T cells. A single record per CDR3 protein comes from TCRdb applying MiXCR to the PCR reads. The sample records thousands of distinct CDR3 sequences, around 53% being singletons. Noted treatment: roughly ten-day PBMC culture with coronavirus spike peptide pools or control peptides (ViraFEST assay). According to the study, CD4+ T cells from the unexposed donor were gathered ahead of the COVID-19 pandemic (2011-2018). Specimen: CD4+ T cells from blood, cultured in vitro. The receptors stem from a human donor in good health.

This clonotype was observed a handful of times. The chain has TRBV12-3 or TRBV12-4 and TRBJ1-6; a weak D match, TRBD1 (5 bases). The V gene lost 4 bases and the J gene lost 13 bases, with 11 bases spanning the gap. The CDR3 is made up of 12 amino acids. The CDR3 reads CASSSGPPPLHF. The CDR3, as DNA: TGTGCCAGCAGTTCGGGACCGCCGCCCCTCCACTTT.

In this sample, this clonotype is large (0.1 to 1%). This sequence joins TRBV15 and TRBJ2-3, with TRBD2 identical over 9 bases. The germline V gene has CDR1 LNHNV and CDR2 YYDKDF (reference sequence). The V gene end was trimmed by 1 base and the J gene end by 0 bases; junction bases not matched to a gene: 2. The CDR3 totals 16 residues. CDR3 residues: CATSRGLAGSTDTQYF. In DNA form, the CDR3 reads TGTGCCACCAGCAGAGGCCTAGCGGGAAGCACAGATACGCAGTATTTT.

The CDR3 DNA reads as TGTGCCAGCAGTTTCAGGGGGGGCTATGGCTACACCTTC. It encodes CASSFRGGYGYTF. This rearrangement joins TRBV28 to TRBJ1-2, with 7 bases that match TRBD1. Trimming cost V 3 bases and J 4 bases; bases outside gene matches: 2. This CDR3 is built from 13 residues. Looked up from germline, CDR1 is MDHEN and CDR2 is SYDVKM.

The rearrangement links TRBV5-4 to TRBJ2-3; D call uncertain. This CDR3 has 13 amino acids. Deletions cut 0 bases from V and 0 bases from J, with 2 bases between. CDR1 is SGHNT and CDR2 is YYREEE in the germline V gene (reference sequence). CDR3 residues: CASSLDSTDTQYF. In DNA, the CDR3 is TGTGCCAGCAGCTTGGACAGCACAGATACGCAGTATTTT.

DNA of the CDR3: TGTGCCACCGTCGCAAATAGCGGGGGAACCTACGAGCAGTACTTC. Translating it yields CATVANSGGTYEQYF. The chain uses TRBV28 and TRBJ2-7, with 9 bases lining up with TRBD2. The CDR3 has 15 residues. Germline V gene sequence: CDR1 MDHEN, CDR2 SYDVKM. V lost 10 bases, J lost 2 bases, and 12 bases stayed unmatched. The full variable domain, in which reference TRBV28 and TRBJ2-7 provide the parts outside the CDR3, is DVKVTQSSRYLVKRTGEKVFLECVQDMDHENMFWYRQDPGLGLRLIYFSYDVKMKEKGDIPEGYSVSREKKERFSLILESASTNQTSMYLCATVANSGGTYEQYFGPGTRLTVT.

The J gene is TRBJ2-5, the V gene TRBV27; 9 nucleotides align to TRBD2. CDR1 and CDR2 (germline): MNHEY, SMNVEV (reference sequence). The CDR3 sequence is 16 residues long. V gave up 8 bases and J gave up 0 bases; unmatched junction bases: 10. The chain's CDR3 is CASGRISGGYQETQYF. In nucleotides, the CDR3 is TGTGCCAGCGGACGTATTAGCGGGGGCTACCAAGAGACCCAGTACTTC.

The V call is TRBV7-8, the J call TRBJ2-7; 9 bases line up with TRBD1. Germline lookup yields CDR1 SGHVS and CDR2 FQNEAQ. The CDR3 runs to 15 residues. V was pared by 5 bases and J by 5 bases, with 10 bases of the junction left unmatched. The CDR3: CASSPRTGEGNEQYF. CDR3 nucleotides: TGTGCCAGCAGCCCTAGGACAGGGGAGGGAAACGAGCAGTACTTC.

This clonotype was counted a few times. The chain is built from TRBV2 and TRBJ2-5; unclear D gene. V lost 4 bases to trimming and J lost 7 bases, with 4 bases between them. This CDR3 region has 10 residues. Germline values: CDR1 SNHLY, CDR2 FYNNEI. CDR3 bases: TGTGCCAGCAGTGCGGTGACCCAGTACTTC. It specifies CASSAVTQYF.

This chain uses TRBV20-1 with TRBJ2-7; the D gene could be TRBD1 or TRBD2 (5 bases each). Per germline, CDR1 DFQATT and CDR2 SNEGSKA (reference sequence). The V end lost 5 bases, the J end lost 3 bases, and 17 bases lay between the germline ends. The CDR3 is 14 amino acids. The chain's CDR3 is CSAGPVGTFYEQYF. In DNA, the CDR3 is TGCAGTGCTGGACCCGTAGGGACCTTCTACGAGCAGTACTTC.

The J gene is TRBJ1-5, the V gene TRBV19; no definite D call. Per germline, CDR1 LNHDA and CDR2 SQIVND (reference sequence). V was cut by 0 bases and J by 11 bases, with 11 bases left in between. The CDR3 covers 13 residues. CDR3 sequence: CASSIDRDGTQHF. CDR3 coding DNA: TGTGCCAGTAGTATAGATAGAGATGGGACCCAGCATTTT.

The chain is built from TRBV27 and TRBJ2-1; maybe TRBD1 (5 bases). The CDR3 has 16 amino acids. The germline V gene encodes CDR1 MNHEY and CDR2 SMNVEV (reference sequence). The V end lost 6 bases, the J end lost 5 bases, and 20 bases lay between the germline ends. The CDR3 is CASRQDIVGWDNEQFF. Here the CDR3 DNA reads TGTGCCAGCAGACAGGACATTGTAGGATGGGACAATGAGCAGTTCTTC.

This clonotype has just a few counts. The rearrangement links TRBV7-8 to TRBJ1-2; no reliable D call. The germline V gene has CDR1 SGHVS and CDR2 FQNEAQ. Deletions cut 4 bases from V and 3 bases from J, with 15 bases between. This CDR3 is built from 15 residues. The CDR3 protein is CASSSGSIPYYGYTF. Here the CDR3 DNA reads TGTGCCAGCAGCTCCGGGTCCATACCCTACTATGGCTACACCTTC. Complete variable domain (other parts from reference TRBV7-8 and TRBJ1-2): GAGVSQSPRYKVAKRGQDVALRCDPISGHVSLFWYQQALGQGPEFLTYFQNEAQLDKSGLPSDRFFAERPEGSVSTLKIQRTQQEDSAVYLCASSSGSIPYYGYTFGSGTRLTVV.

This chain's CDR3 is CASWLYTF. The DNA of the CDR3 is TGTGCCAGTTGGTTATACACCTTC. The genes are TRBV19 and TRBJ1-2, with D unresolved. The CDR3 loop spans 8 amino acids. The V and J ends lost 8 bases and 11 bases respectively, with 6 bases between them. Germline assignment: CDR1 LNHDA and CDR2 SQIVND (reference sequence).

The gene calls are TRBV2 and TRBJ1-1; D not certain. CDR3 length equals 13 residues. V was trimmed by 3 bases and J by 2 bases, leaving 7 bases between them. Germline loops: CDR1 SNHLY, CDR2 FYNNEI. CDR3 sequence: CASSEELNTEAFF. The CDR3 bases are TGTGCCAGCAGTGAGGAACTCAACACTGAAGCTTTCTTT. The whole variable domain, remainder taken from reference TRBV2 and TRBJ1-1, is EPEVTQTPSHQVTQMGQEVILRCVPISNHLYFYWYRQILGQKVEFLVSFYNNEISEKSEIFDDQFSVERPDGSNFTLKIRSTKLEDSAMYFCASSEELNTEAFFGQGTRLTVV.

This chain links TRBV27 with TRBJ1-2; TRBD1 matches 7 bases. Trimming at V came to 1 base and at J to 7 bases, leaving 9 bases not matched to a gene. From germline, CDR1 is MNHEY and CDR2 SMNVEV (reference sequence). CDR3 size: 15 residues. The CDR3 sequence: CASSLYRTQGGGYTF. The CDR3 DNA sequence: TGTGCCAGCAGTTTATACAGAACGCAGGGGGGTGGCTACACCTTC.

The chain uses TRBV6-5 and TRBJ1-4; 8 bases are shared with TRBD1. CDR1 MNHEY and CDR2 SVGAGI come from the germline V gene. The CDR3 is 16 residues long. The V and J ends lost 2 bases and 4 bases, in that order; junction bases with no gene match: 6. The CDR3, as DNA: TGTGCCAGCAGTTACCAGGGGGCGCGGTTTAATGAAAAACTGTTTTTT. Its translation: CASSYQGARFNEKLFF.

This clonotype was observed a single time. The rearrangement joins TRBV6-1 to TRBJ1-6, with a tentative D call TRBD1 (5 bases). From germline, CDR1 is MNHNS and CDR2 SASEGT. V lost 5 bases to trimming and J lost 1 base, with 12 bases between them. The CDR3 has 16 amino acids. The CDR3, as DNA: TGTGCCAGCAGTACACGTCCAGGGTCCTATAATTCACCCCTCCACTTT. As protein: CASSTRPGSYNSPLHF.

The chain couples TRBV11-3 to TRBJ2-5, with 7 bases lining up with TRBD2. Germline V lookup: CDR1 SGHNT, CDR2 YENEEA. V dropped 2 bases and J dropped 5; count of bases not matched to a gene: 2. The CDR3 length is 13 residues. The CDR3 bases are TGTGCCAGCAGCTTAAAGGGAGGGGAGACCCAGTACTTC. It yields the protein CASSLKGGETQYF.

This clonotype showed up just a few times. The CDR3 bases are TGTGCCAGCAGCCCCCCGACCGGTCAGCCCCAGCATTTT. Translating it yields CASSPPTGQPQHF. This rearrangement joins TRBV7-2 to TRBJ1-5; D remains unclear. There are 13 residues in the CDR3. The V and J ends lost 5 bases and 6 bases respectively, with 11 bases between them. Germline CDR1 SGHTA, CDR2 FQGNSA.

This sequence joins TRBV5-4 and TRBJ2-3; D may be TRBD2 (7 bases). CDR3 length: 18 amino acids. V lost 4 bases and J lost 1, with 22 bases in between. Germline CDR1 SGHNT, CDR2 YYREEE (reference sequence). Written as DNA, the CDR3 is TGTGCCAGCAGCCGCCCCGAGAGGGGGGGAGGGCGCACAGATACGCAGTATTTT. Residues: CASSRPERGGGRTDTQYF.

The V call is TRBV7-2, the J call TRBJ1-2; 8 bases are shared with TRBD1. Trimming took 5 bases from V and 2 from J; bases not matched to a gene: 7. The germline V gene encodes CDR1 SGHTA and CDR2 FQGNSA. CDR3 length equals 15 residues. The CDR3 DNA reads TGTGCCAGCAGCCCTCAGGACAGGGAGAACTATGGCTACACCTTC. As protein: CASSPQDRENYGYTF.

This clonotype was counted between two and nine times. The CDR3 loop reads CASSPPGGSAEAFF. Here the CDR3 DNA reads TGTGCCAGCAGCCCCCCAGGAGGGAGCGCTGAAGCTTTCTTT. V gene TRBV6-1 combines with J gene TRBJ1-1; D remains unclear. The V end was cut by 6 bases, the J end by 6 bases, with 17 bases between. Germline lookup yields CDR1 MNHNS and CDR2 SASEGT. The CDR3 length is 14 residues.

The chain employs TRBV7-2 and TRBJ1-5; D gene unclear. Trimming stripped 2 bases from V and 5 bases from J, with 7 bases between. The CDR3 extends over 13 amino acids. The germline CDR1 and CDR2 sequences are SGHTA and FQGNSA. For the CDR3, the DNA is TGTGCCAGCAGCTTAATAGCGGATCAGCCCCAGCATTTT. This codes for CASSLIADQPQHF.

This chain links TRBV19 with TRBJ1-2; D not certain. V was pared by 3 bases and J by 7 bases, with 15 bases between. CDR1 and CDR2 (germline): LNHDA, SQIVND (reference sequence). CDR3 size: 14 residues. CDR3 nucleotide sequence: TGTGCCAGTAGTATTCAACTGGAATCTAGTGGCTACACCTTC. It translates to CASSIQLESSGYTF.

This chain joins TRBV20-1 and TRBJ2-2, with D maybe TRBD2 (5 bases). CDR3 length: 13 amino acids. Trimming removed 3 bases at V and 13 bases at J, with 18 bases between. Germline V gives CDR1 DFQATT, CDR2 SNEGSKA (reference sequence). The CDR3 sequence: CSASEQWTSRLFF. CDR3 sequence (DNA): TGCAGTGCTAGTGAGCAGTGGACTTCCCGGCTGTTTTTT.

This clonotype was picked up a small number of times. The chain employs TRBV6-2 or TRBV6-3 and TRBJ2-1; unclear D gene. The germline V gene encodes CDR1 MNHEY and CDR2 SVGEGT. The CDR3 spans 12 residues. V dropped 5 bases and J dropped 6 bases, with 8 bases sitting between them. As DNA, the CDR3 is TGTGCCAGCAGTCCACCTTCCAATGAGCAGTTCTTC. It yields the protein CASSPPSNEQFF.

The rearrangement links TRBV15 to TRBJ2-7; 9 bases agree with TRBD1. Trimming took 1 base from V and 1 from J; bases not matched to a gene: 2. The CDR3 is 15 amino acids. CDR1 and CDR2 (germline): LNHNV, YYDKDF (reference sequence). The CDR3 DNA sequence: TGTGCCACCAGCAGAGGGGGGACAGGGTCCTACGAGCAGTACTTC. Protein sequence: CATSRGGTGSYEQYF.

The V call is TRBV9, the J call TRBJ2-3; 7 nucleotides match TRBD2. J gave up 2 bases and V 0 bases, and 6 bases lay outside the gene matches. The CDR3 covers 16 residues. Germline CDR1 SGDLS, CDR2 YYNGEE. CDR3: CASSVAAGDSTDTQYF. DNA for the CDR3: TGTGCCAGCAGCGTAGCGGCGGGGGATTCCACAGATACGCAGTATTTT.

There are a few counts of this clonotype. The chain employs TRBV7-6 and TRBJ1-2; unclear D gene. The V end was cut by 3 bases, the J end by 6 bases, with 11 bases between. This CDR3 has 13 residues. The germline gives CDR1 SGHVS, CDR2 FNYEAQ. In DNA, the CDR3 is TGTGCCAGCAGCTTTCTGCGCGGGGATGGCTACACCTTC. This encodes CASSFLRGDGYTF.

This chain uses TRBV19 with TRBJ2-2; D not certain. The CDR3 consists of 15 residues. Germline CDR1 LNHDA, CDR2 SQIVND (reference sequence). Trimming removed 3 bases from V and 4 bases from J, with 12 bases in between. CDR3 DNA: TGTGCCAGTAGTATCGTAGTTAGACCCACCGGGGAGCTGTTTTTT. Protein: CASSIVVRPTGELFF.

The J gene is TRBJ2-5, the V gene TRBV7-9; no firm D call. V was pared by 2 bases and J by 9 bases, with 7 bases between. Germline loops: CDR1 SEHNR, CDR2 FQNEAQ (reference sequence). This CDR3 is 11 amino acids long. The CDR3 loop reads CASSLSDSQYF. CDR3 DNA sequence: TGTGCCAGCAGCTTATCGGATTCCCAGTACTTC.

This sequence joins TRBV19 and TRBJ1-1; D unresolved. Trimming removed 6 bases at V and 3 bases at J, with 20 bases between. Looked up from germline, CDR1 is LNHDA and CDR2 is SQIVND (reference sequence). The CDR3 covers 16 residues. CDR3 nucleotides: TGTGCCAGTAGACAGACTTGGTCCTTATGGTACACTGAAGCTTTCTTT. This encodes CASRQTWSLWYTEAFF.